The source of this TCR beta chain is a study of cytomegalovirus exposure and HLA in healthy donors. Points from the study as a whole: Cytomegalovirus status was reportedly diagnosed by the classifier with high specificity and sensitivity. First-cohort TCR clusters tended to co-occur in the roughly 130 validation repertoires, a later analysis found. It was 150 to 200 TCR beta chains that were listed as cytomegalovirus-associated.

With regard to this clone: Its matching antigen is unknown.

Sequencing used immunoSEQ multiplex PCR; TCRdb keeps in-frame clones, though not all of them. The table records tens of thousands of clones, 80% to 95% of them present only once. V was pared by 5 bases and J by 11 bases, with 9 bases of the junction left unmatched. This CDR3 comprises 13 residues. CDR1 is GTSNPN and CDR2 is SVGIG in the germline V gene (reference sequence). Input material: PBMCs. The chain recombines TRBV30 with TRBJ1-4; 9 nucleotides line up with TRBD1. This clonotype was sampled from a woman in her 30s in good health and CMV-seronegative. The CDR3 reads CAWGPVQGAKLFF. The CDR3 bases are TGTGCCTGGGGCCCGGTACAGGGGGCGAAACTGTTTTTT.